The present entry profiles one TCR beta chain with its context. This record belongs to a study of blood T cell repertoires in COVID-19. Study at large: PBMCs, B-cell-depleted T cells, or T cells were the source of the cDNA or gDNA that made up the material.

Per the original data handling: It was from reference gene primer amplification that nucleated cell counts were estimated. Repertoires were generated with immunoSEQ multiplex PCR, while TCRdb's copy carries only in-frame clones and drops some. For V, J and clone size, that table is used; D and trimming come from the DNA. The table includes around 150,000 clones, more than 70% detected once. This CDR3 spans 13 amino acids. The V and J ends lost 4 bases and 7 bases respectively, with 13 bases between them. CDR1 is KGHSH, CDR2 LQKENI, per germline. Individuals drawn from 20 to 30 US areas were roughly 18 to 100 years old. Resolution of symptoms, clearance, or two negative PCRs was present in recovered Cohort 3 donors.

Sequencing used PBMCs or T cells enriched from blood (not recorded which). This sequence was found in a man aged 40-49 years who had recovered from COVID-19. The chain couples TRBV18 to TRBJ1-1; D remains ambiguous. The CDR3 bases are TGTGCCAGCTCACAACACCCCGCCATTGAAGCTTTCTTT. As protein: CASSQHPAIEAFF.